The 20 T cell receptor beta chains reported below all come from one sample, sequenced in a study of cytomegalovirus exposure and HLA in healthy donors. TCRdb's copy holds only in-frame clones and misses some; the assay was immunoSEQ multiplex PCR. The data contain around 200,000 clones, 80% to 90% of them singletons. The specimen sequenced was PBMCs. All receptors come from a woman under 30 in good health and CMV-seronegative.

The chain employs TRBV28 and TRBJ2-2, with D perhaps TRBD1 (5 bases). Looked up from germline, CDR1 is MDHEN and CDR2 is SYDVKM. Trimming took 5 bases from V and 1 from J, leaving 11 bases between them. The CDR3 has 15 amino acids. CDR3 amino acids: CASSPGHLNTGELFF. The CDR3 DNA is TGTGCCAGCAGTCCCGGACACCTGAACACCGGGGAGCTGTTTTTT.

The chain couples TRBV28 to TRBJ2-7, with 8 bases that match TRBD2. The junction had 3 bases not matched to a gene; V was cut back by 3 bases and J by 2 bases. The CDR3 is 14 residues long. Germline V gene data show CDR1 as MDHEN and CDR2 as SYDVKM. CDR3 sequence reads: CASSFSGAAYEQYF. The CDR3 DNA is TGTGCCAGCAGTTTTAGCGGGGCTGCCTACGAGCAGTACTTC.

V gene TRBV7-9 combines with J gene TRBJ1-5, with D possibly matching TRBD1 (5 bases). The germline gives CDR1 SEHNR, CDR2 FQNEAQ (reference sequence). This CDR3 comprises 14 residues. Trimming took 1 base from V and 4 from J, leaving 8 bases between them. As DNA, the CDR3 is TGTGCCAGCAGCTTAGGACAGATTAATCAGCCCCAGCATTTT. The encoded protein is CASSLGQINQPQHF. Full variable domain (remainder filled in from reference TRBV7-9 and TRBJ1-5): DTGVSQNPRHKITKRGQNVTFRCDPISEHNRLYWYRQTLGQGPEFLTYFQNEAQLEKSRLLSDRFSAERPKGSFSTLEIQRTEQGDSAMYLCASSLGQINQPQHFGDGTRLSIL.

V is TRBV6-1 and J is TRBJ2-7; 10 positions agree with TRBD2. V shed 4 bases and J 4 bases; nucleotides not matched to a gene: 7. The germline V gene has CDR1 MNHNS and CDR2 SASEGT. This CDR3 spans 15 amino acids. The CDR3 is CASSVAGGRVYEQYF. DNA for the CDR3: TGTGCCAGCAGTGTAGCGGGAGGAAGGGTTTACGAGCAGTACTTC.

The chain carries TRBV25-1 and TRBJ2-3; TRBD1 might be the D (6 bases). The CDR3 spans 17 residues. CDR1 and CDR2 (germline): MGHDK, SYGVNS. V gave up 3 bases and J gave up 4 bases, with 20 bases separating them. The CDR3 coding sequence is TGTGCCAGCAGTGATAGGGAAAGGACAGTAGGGTCAGATACGCAGTATTTT. Residues: CASSDRERTVGSDTQYF. Full variable domain (remainder filled in from reference TRBV25-1 and TRBJ2-3): EADIYQTPRYLVIGTGKKITLECSQTMGHDKMYWYQQDPGMELHLIHYSYGVNSTEKGDLSSESTVSRIRTEHFPLTLESARPSHTSQYLCASSDRERTVGSDTQYFGPGTRLTVL.

This clone was seen a few times. This chain joins TRBV29-1 and TRBJ2-1; D might be TRBD1 (7 bases). The CDR3 is 14 amino acids. Germline CDR1 and CDR2: SQVTM and ANQGSEA. V lost 6 bases, J lost 0 bases, and 12 bases lay in between. DNA of the CDR3: TGCAGCGTGCGGGACAGAAGCTCCTACAATGAGCAGTTCTTC. Amino acids: CSVRDRSSYNEQFF.

The V call is TRBV9, the J call TRBJ2-1; TRBD2 matches at 12 bases. Trimming cost V 3 bases and J 8 bases; bases outside gene matches: 15. Per germline, CDR1 SGDLS and CDR2 YYNGEE. The CDR3 sequence is 18 residues long. This CDR3 is CASSGGGLAGGPGYEQFF. The CDR3 DNA sequence: TGTGCCAGCAGCGGGGGGGGGCTAGCGGGAGGGCCGGGCTATGAGCAGTTCTTC.

The rearrangement links TRBV5-4 to TRBJ2-5; the D gene is possibly TRBD2 (5 bases). The germline CDR1 and CDR2 sequences are SGHNT and YYREEE (reference sequence). The CDR3 length is 14 residues. Trimming removed 10 bases at V and 3 bases at J, with 19 bases between. In DNA form, the CDR3 reads TGTGCCTTCGCCTCTACGGTGGGAGAAGAGACCCAGTACTTC. It yields the protein CAFASTVGEETQYF.

The CDR3 DNA sequence: TGTGCCAGCAGTCCCCTCACCGGGACTAGCGACAATGAGCAGTTCTTC. Its protein product is CASSPLTGTSDNEQFF. V gene TRBV6-6 combines with J gene TRBJ2-1; 10 positions agree with TRBD2. The ends lost 5 bases at V and 5 bases at J; junction bases unmatched: 9. Germline loops: CDR1 MNHNY, CDR2 SVGAGI (reference sequence). This CDR3 contains 16 residues.

The chain joins TRBV7-2 to TRBJ2-7; maybe TRBD1 (5 bases). V gave up 0 bases and J gave up 0 bases, with 12 bases separating them. The CDR3 sequence is 16 residues long. Germline V gene lookup returns CDR1 SGHTA and CDR2 FQGNSA. The CDR3 is CASSLAWGRLSYEQYF. Here the CDR3 DNA reads TGTGCCAGCAGCTTAGCGTGGGGCCGCCTCTCCTACGAGCAGTACTTC.

The gene calls are TRBV19 and TRBJ2-7, with TRBD1 identical over 10 bases. CDR3 length: 14 residues. The germline V gene encodes CDR1 LNHDA and CDR2 SQIVND (reference sequence). Trimming cost V 10 bases and J 5 bases; bases outside gene matches: 11. CDR3 protein: CATKRGQGFHEQYF. CDR3 sequence (DNA): TGTGCCACAAAACGGGGACAGGGGTTCCACGAGCAGTACTTC.

This chain links TRBV4-2 with TRBJ2-1; unclear D gene. Trimming stripped 5 bases from V and 3 bases from J, with 11 bases between. The CDR3 sequence is 14 residues long. Germline CDR1 reads LGHNA; CDR2 reads YNFKEQ. CDR3 bases: TGTGCCAGCAGCATCCCAGGTGTCTACAATGAGCAGTTCTTC. Amino acid sequence: CASSIPGVYNEQFF.

The rearrangement uses TRBV7-9 and TRBJ2-7; 8 bases match TRBD1. This CDR3 has 14 residues. The germline CDR1 and CDR2 sequences are SEHNR and FQNEAQ (reference sequence). The J segment lost 2 bases and the V segment lost 1 base, leaving 1 base of the junction unmatched. The CDR3 nucleotides read TGTGCCAGCAGCTTAGGGACAGGGCCCTACGAGCAGTACTTC. Its protein is CASSLGTGPYEQYF.

V and J are TRBV19 and TRBJ1-2; no definite D call. Germline-derived CDR1 and CDR2 are LNHDA and SQIVND (reference sequence). V was cut by 3 bases and J by 2 bases, with 7 bases left in between. CDR3 length: 13 amino acids. The DNA of the CDR3 is TGTGCCAGTAGTATCCAGTCCAACTATGGCTACACCTTC. It specifies CASSIQSNYGYTF. Variable domain in full (rest from reference TRBV19 and TRBJ1-2): DGGITQSPKYLFRKEGQNVTLSCEQNLNHDAMYWYRQDPGQGLRLIYYSQIVNDFQKGDIAEGYSVSREKKESFPLTVTSAQKNPTAFYLCASSIQSNYGYTFGSGTRLTVV.

The chain couples TRBV9 to TRBJ2-3; TRBD2 matches at 7 bases. Germline values: CDR1 SGDLS, CDR2 YYNGEE. The CDR3 runs 15 residues. The junction had 2 bases not matched to a gene; V was cut back by 1 base and J by 0 bases. As DNA, the CDR3 is TGTGCCAGCAGCGTAAAAGCGGGAAGCACAGATACGCAGTATTTT. This encodes CASSVKAGSTDTQYF.

This rearrangement joins TRBV2 to TRBJ1-1; D might be TRBD1 (5 bases). This CDR3 region has 15 residues. Per germline, CDR1 SNHLY and CDR2 FYNNEI. V was clipped by 1 base and J by 1 base, with 10 bases between them. Here the CDR3 reads CASSEGRTPNTEAFF. The DNA for the CDR3 is TGTGCCAGCAGTGAAGGTCGGACACCGAACACTGAAGCTTTCTTT.

The sample holds a few counts of this clone. This sequence joins TRBV5-5 and TRBJ1-1, with 9 bases matching TRBD1. CDR3 size: 15 residues. Per germline, CDR1 SGHKS and CDR2 YYEKEE (reference sequence). J lost 5 bases, V lost 0 bases, and 5 bases had no gene match. The CDR3 reads CASSLVATGGTEAFF. Written as DNA, the CDR3 is TGTGCCAGCAGCTTGGTCGCGACAGGGGGGACTGAAGCTTTCTTT.

The rearrangement links TRBV4-1 to TRBJ2-1, with TRBD2 identical over 9 bases. Unmatched junction bases numbered 5, after V lost 0 bases and J lost 2 bases. CDR1 and CDR2 (germline): MGHRA, YSYEKL. This CDR3 is built from 17 residues. The CDR3 DNA follows: TGCGCCAGCAGCCAAGATGACGGCGGGAGGGCCTACAATGAGCAGTTCTTC. Translation gives CASSQDDGGRAYNEQFF.

The CDR3: CASSSGLAGAEYEQYF. The CDR3 DNA sequence: TGTGCCAGCAGCTCGGGGCTAGCGGGAGCGGAGTACGAGCAGTACTTC. The chain carries TRBV5-4 and TRBJ2-7; the match to TRBD2 covers 10 bases. The CDR3 is 16 residues long. CDR1 and CDR2 (germline): SGHNT, YYREEE (reference sequence). The V segment lost 3 bases and the J segment 4 bases; nucleotides outside the gene matches: 10. Filled out from reference TRBV5-4 and TRBJ2-7, the complete variable domain reads ETGVTQSPTHLIKTRGQQVTLRCSSQSGHNTVSWYQQALGQGPQFIFQYYREEENGRGNFPPRFSGLQFPNYSSELNVNALELDDSALYLCASSSGLAGAEYEQYFGPGTRLTVT.

This chain connects TRBV21-1 to TRBJ2-5; the table's D call TRBD1 went unverified against the DNA. TRBV21-1 has pseudogene status. CDR3 length: 14 residues. CDR3 residues: CASSNIQIQETQYF. In DNA form, the CDR3 reads TGTGCCAGCAGCAACATACAGATACAAGAGACCCAGTACTTC.